Presented here are 28 T cell receptor beta chains from one specimen sequenced in a study of TIL therapy for anti-PD-1-resistant metastatic lung cancer. The libraries were made with immunoSEQ v3. Profiling relied on immunoSEQ multiplex PCR, and the TCRdb table lists in-frame clones only, not all of them. The table shows 45,000 to 60,000 clones, with about two thirds occurring only once. As for time point: pre-treatment sample, taken before nivolumab and TIL therapy. Pleural nodules or supraclavicular lymph nodes made up most of the excised metastases sampled. The source was tumor tissue, collected at baseline. These receptors were obtained from a person aged 25-79 years with non-small cell lung cancer.

The CDR3 loop is CASRFARDYVVELFF. The CDR3 DNA sequence: TGTGCCAGCAGGTTCGCCCGGGACTACGTAGTGGAGCTGTTTTTT. The chain couples TRBV28 to TRBJ2-2; 7 bases are shared with TRBD2. The CDR3 covers 15 residues. CDR1 and CDR2 from the germline V gene are MDHEN and SYDVKM. V shed 6 bases and J 10 bases; nucleotides not matched to a gene: 14.

In its sample, this clone was seen a few times. V and J are TRBV2 and TRBJ2-1, with D perhaps being TRBD1 or TRBD2 (5 bases each). This CDR3 has 14 residues. V was shortened by 8 bases and J by 8 bases, with 19 bases between the two germline ends. The germline V gene encodes CDR1 SNHLY and CDR2 FYNNEI. CDR3 region: CASEGRTAGDEQFF. CDR3 bases: TGTGCCAGCGAGGGACGAACTGCCGGGGATGAGCAGTTCTTC.

The rearrangement links TRBV28 to TRBJ2-1; perhaps TRBD1 as D (6 bases). This CDR3 has 13 amino acids. From germline, CDR1 is MDHEN and CDR2 SYDVKM. V was clipped by 4 bases and J by 3 bases, with 7 bases between them. The CDR3 loop is CASSSGDYNEQFF. The CDR3 DNA follows: TGTGCCAGCAGTTCAGGGGACTACAATGAGCAGTTCTTC.

The chain uses TRBV6-1 and TRBJ2-5, with unresolved D. Trimming left V 0 bases short and J 6 bases short, with 11 bases between. The CDR3 totals 14 residues. Germline V gene sequence: CDR1 MNHNS, CDR2 SASEGT. The CDR3 bases are TGTGCCAGCAGTGAAGCGTCGGCTAGTAAGACCCAGTACTTC. Translated: CASSEASASKTQYF.

The chain uses TRBV19 and TRBJ2-5, with D perhaps being TRBD1 or TRBD2 (5 bases each). Judging by the DNA end, TRBJ2-7 fits better; the J call may be wrong. Germline V CDR1 and CDR2: LNHDA, SQIVND (reference sequence). The CDR3 spans 13 residues. CDR3 sequence (DNA): TGTGCCAGTAGGAGGGGCCGTTACTACGAGCAGTACTTC. Amino acid sequence: CASRRGRYYEQYF.

This chain links TRBV6-5 with TRBJ2-3; D is ambiguous. Germline CDR1 MNHEY, CDR2 SVGAGI. The CDR3 runs to 11 residues. The V gene lost 11 bases and the J gene lost 2 bases, with 8 bases spanning the gap. The CDR3 reads CAVGYTDTQYF. The CDR3, as DNA: TGTGCCGTGGGGTACACAGATACGCAGTATTTT.

V and J are TRBV5-5 and TRBJ1-2; 9 nucleotides match TRBD1. This CDR3 is built from 16 residues. The V gene's germline CDR1 is SGHKS and CDR2 YYEKEE (reference sequence). The ends lost 4 bases at V and 7 bases at J; junction bases unmatched: 14. This CDR3 reads CASSDTRDRTGVGYTF. The CDR3 DNA follows: TGTGCCAGCAGCGACACGAGGGACCGGACAGGGGTTGGCTACACCTTC.

The chain uses TRBV10-3 and TRBJ2-5, with D unresolved. The CDR3 is 12 residues long. Deletions cut 0 bases from V and 5 bases from J, with 4 bases between. Germline CDR1 ENHRY, CDR2 SYGVKD. The CDR3 sequence is CAISESDETQYF. The CDR3 DNA follows: TGTGCCATCAGTGAGTCAGACGAGACCCAGTACTTC.

The chain joins TRBV27 to TRBJ1-4; TRBD1 might be the D (5 bases). This CDR3 contains 15 residues. With 6 bases removed from V and 0 bases from J, the gap between germline ends came to 11 bases. Germline values: CDR1 MNHEY, CDR2 SMNVEV (reference sequence). CDR3 region: CASSPYRTTNEKLFF. As DNA, the CDR3 is TGTGCCAGCAGCCCTTACAGGACAACTAATGAAAAACTGTTTTTT. Full variable domain (outside the CDR3, taken from reference TRBV27 and TRBJ1-4): EAQVTQNPRYLITVTGKKLTVTCSQNMNHEYMSWYRQDPGLGLRQIYYSMNVEVTDKGDVPEGYKVSRKEKRNFPLILESPSPNQTSLYFCASSPYRTTNEKLFFGSGTQLSVL.

This clone was found a few times. The chain links TRBV4-2 to TRBJ2-7; 7 positions match TRBD2. The trim removed 3 bases at V and 5 bases at J, leaving 7 bases unmatched. This CDR3 has 14 amino acids. Germline CDR1 LGHNA, CDR2 YNFKEQ. The CDR3 reads CASSHGREVDEQYF. CDR3 sequence (DNA): TGTGCCAGCAGCCATGGTCGGGAGGTCGACGAGCAGTACTTC.

This chain's CDR3 is CASSYGASYGYTF. The CDR3 DNA follows: TGTGCCAGCAGTTACGGGGCAAGCTATGGCTACACCTTC. The chain combines TRBV6-5 with TRBJ1-2, with a possible D match to TRBD1 (5 bases). V was trimmed by 2 bases and J by 4 bases, leaving 8 bases between them. The CDR3 loop spans 13 amino acids. The germline V gene has CDR1 MNHEY and CDR2 SVGAGI.

This chain joins TRBV2 and TRBJ2-2, with 7 bases lining up with TRBD1. From germline, CDR1 is SNHLY and CDR2 FYNNEI. V was clipped by 1 base and J by 1 base; unmatched bases: 3. CDR3 length: 16 residues. CDR3 in amino acids: CASSEVRTGNTGELFF. CDR3 DNA: TGTGCCAGCAGTGAAGTGAGGACAGGGAACACCGGGGAGCTGTTTTTT.

The rearrangement joins TRBV4-1 to TRBJ2-7; 12 bases line up with TRBD2. The CDR3 length is 16 residues. The germline gives CDR1 MGHRA, CDR2 YSYEKL. The ends lost 0 bases at V and 6 bases at J; junction bases unmatched: 6. As DNA, the CDR3 is TGCGCCAGCAGCCAAGATGATACTAGCGGGGGGCGCGAGCAGTACTTC. Amino acid sequence: CASSQDDTSGGREQYF.

The gene calls are TRBV28 and TRBJ2-5; TRBD2 matches at 11 bases. The CDR3 has 15 amino acids. CDR1 and CDR2 (germline): MDHEN, SYDVKM. Trimming took 5 bases from V and 5 from J; bases not matched to a gene: 7. The CDR3 coding sequence is TGTGCCAGCAGTCTCACGGGACTAGCGGAGGAGACCCAGTACTTC. Translating gives CASSLTGLAEETQYF.

The chain is built from TRBV29-1 and TRBJ2-7; no firm D call. The CDR3 length is 11 residues. Between the trimmed V and J ends, which lost 1 base and 6 bases, there was a span of 7 bases. Germline values: CDR1 SQVTM, CDR2 ANQGSEA. CDR3 sequence (DNA): TGCAGCGTTGAAGGGGGAAGCGAGCAGTACTTC. This sequence encodes CSVEGGSEQYF.

The chain uses TRBV12-5 and TRBJ1-2; 10 bases agree with TRBD1. The CDR3 spans 16 residues. Trimming removed 7 bases from V and 2 bases from J; junction bases left unmatched: 10. Germline V gene lookup returns CDR1 LGHNT and CDR2 FRNRAP. The CDR3, as DNA: TGTGCTAGTGCCACGACAGGGGGCCTCCCGAACTATGGCTACACCTTC. It specifies CASATTGGLPNYGYTF.

The chain links TRBV19 to TRBJ1-2; 11 bases line up with TRBD1. With V trimmed by 4 bases and J by 6 bases, 7 bases remained unmatched. The CDR3 totals 15 residues. The germline V gene has CDR1 LNHDA and CDR2 SQIVND (reference sequence). CDR3 sequence (DNA): TGTGCCAGTAGTAGCCGGGACAGGGGGTTGAATGGCTACACCTTC. Translating gives CASSSRDRGLNGYTF.

The chain carries TRBV29-1 and TRBJ2-7; 10 positions agree with TRBD1. The ends lost 5 bases at V and 7 bases at J; junction bases unmatched: 17. The CDR3 extends over 16 amino acids. Germline-derived CDR1 and CDR2 are SQVTM and ANQGSEA. CDR3 bases: TGCAGCGTTACCTTACGATCGGGACAGGGGCGTAGGGAGCAGTACTTC. It encodes CSVTLRSGQGRREQYF.

CDR3 amino acids: CASTDGTGRPEQYF. The CDR3 DNA reads as TGTGCCAGCACTGACGGGACAGGGCGACCCGAGCAGTACTTC. V and J are TRBV5-4 and TRBJ2-7, with 9 bases aligning to TRBD1. Looked up from germline, CDR1 is SGHNT and CDR2 is YYREEE (reference sequence). The CDR3 contains 14 residues. Unmatched junction bases numbered 10, after V lost 6 bases and J lost 6 bases. Combining the CDR3 with reference TRBV5-4 and TRBJ2-7 gives the whole variable domain ETGVTQSPTHLIKTRGQQVTLRCSSQSGHNTVSWYQQALGQGPQFIFQYYREEENGRGNFPPRFSGLQFPNYSSELNVNALELDDSALYLCASTDGTGRPEQYFGPGTRLTVT.

The chain carries TRBV5-1 and TRBJ2-3, with 7 bases identical to TRBD2. CDR3 length: 14 amino acids. Unmatched junction bases numbered 7, after V lost 5 bases and J lost 4 bases. The germline CDR1 and CDR2 sequences are SGHRS and YFSETQ. CDR3 nucleotides: TGCGCCAGCAGTAGGGAGGGTGGGTCAGATACGCAGTATTTT. Amino acids: CASSREGGSDTQYF.

This sequence joins TRBV18 and TRBJ1-4; 9 bases map to TRBD1. The CDR3 sequence is 14 residues long. The J segment lost 5 bases and the V segment lost 3 bases, leaving 1 base of the junction unmatched. CDR1 KGHSH and CDR2 LQKENI come from the germline V gene. CDR3 protein: CASSPGQGNEKLFF. Written as DNA, the CDR3 is TGTGCCAGCTCACCGGGACAGGGAAATGAAAAACTGTTTTTT.

This clone has a handful of counts. The chain combines TRBV14 with TRBJ2-5; no clear D. The CDR3 loop spans 14 amino acids. The V and J ends lost 1 base and 0 bases respectively, with 6 bases between them. Germline V lookup: CDR1 SGHDN, CDR2 FVKESK. CDR3 nucleotides: TGTGCCAGCAGCCAAGTCAAATACCAAGAGACCCAGTACTTC. It is translated as CASSQVKYQETQYF. Full variable domain (rest looked up from reference TRBV14 and TRBJ2-5): EAGVTQFPSHSVIEKGQTVTLRCDPISGHDNLYWYRRVMGKEIKFLLHFVKESKQDESGMPNNRFLAERTGGTYSTLKVQPAELEDSGVYFCASSQVKYQETQYFGPGTRLLVL.

This chain links TRBV11-3 with TRBJ2-1, with no clear D. The CDR3 is 15 amino acids. V lost 5 bases and J 2 bases, leaving 13 bases between the germline ends. Germline V lookup: CDR1 SGHNT, CDR2 YENEEA. The CDR3 protein is CASSRSRRTYNEQFF. Here the CDR3 DNA reads TGTGCCAGCAGCCGATCTAGGAGAACCTACAATGAGCAGTTCTTC.

This clone has a handful of counts. V usage is TRBV28 and J usage is TRBJ2-7; the D is unclear. The V and J ends lost 7 bases and 6 bases respectively, with 13 bases between them. The CDR3 length is 12 residues. CDR1 is MDHEN and CDR2 is SYDVKM in the germline V gene. The CDR3 region has the DNA TGTGCCAGCACCTACGGGCAGTCCGAGCAGTACTTC. The encoded protein is CASTYGQSEQYF.

This clone was seen more than once but under ten times. V usage is TRBV5-1 and J usage is TRBJ2-5; unclear D gene. CDR3 length equals 15 residues. CDR1 and CDR2 (germline): SGHRS, YFSETQ. V was pared by 1 base and J by 0 bases, with 10 bases between. CDR3 bases: TGCGCCAGCAGCTTGATTTTTCCAGACCAAGAGACCCAGTACTTC. It yields the protein CASSLIFPDQETQYF.

This chain uses TRBV7-2 with TRBJ1-2, with D perhaps matching TRBD1 (6 bases). CDR1 is SGHTA, CDR2 FQGNSA, per germline. V dropped 2 bases and J dropped 8 bases, with 12 bases sitting between them. The CDR3 loop spans 13 amino acids. The CDR3 sequence is CASSLLSRGGYTF. CDR3 DNA: TGTGCCAGCAGCTTACTTTCCAGGGGAGGCTACACCTTC.

The chain combines TRBV7-9 with TRBJ2-7; no reliable D call. Germline values: CDR1 SEHNR, CDR2 FQNEAQ (reference sequence). The germline V and J ends were trimmed by 1 base and 1 base, with 8 bases remaining between them. This CDR3 spans 14 amino acids. CDR3 residues: CASSLGKGSYEQYF. For the CDR3, the DNA is TGTGCCAGCAGCTTAGGGAAGGGTTCCTACGAGCAGTACTTC.

The chain recombines TRBV28 with TRBJ2-7; perhaps D is TRBD1 or TRBD2 (5 bases each). V was cut by 8 bases and J by 9 bases, with 26 bases left in between. The CDR3 runs 15 residues. Germline CDR1 and CDR2: MDHEN and SYDVKM. The CDR3 nucleotides are TGTGCCAGCGCCGACCAGCTCAGGGAGATAGACGGGCAGTACTTC. Its translation: CASADQLREIDGQYF.